A selection of T cell receptor beta chains follows, all from one sample in a study of T cells in Graves' hyperthyroidism and ophthalmopathy. TCRdb re-derived calls from the multiplex PCR reads in MiXCR, one entry per CDR3 protein. The table includes roughly 570,000 distinct CDR3 sequences, under 60% detected once. The sample taken for sequencing was peripheral blood or thyroid tissue (not recorded which). These receptors originate from an adult woman with Graves' disease, either hyperthyroidism or ophthalmopathy (not recorded which). Each CDR3 is given with its conserved first and last residue. A D gene is named only where the DNA matches it firmly. Size tells how often a clone was seen (once, few, many) or the class of an expanded clone, and some rows leave it out.

>TRBV28|TRBD1|few|TRBJ1-1
CASSSHPDRVGNTEAFF
TGTGCCAGCAGTTCGCACCCCGACAGGGTGGGGAACACTGAAGCTTTCTTT
>TRBV5-1|NA|many|TRBJ2-5
CASSLTFGGQETQYF
NA
>TRBV7-2|TRBD2|NA|TRBJ2-5
CASSFSGGGRQETQYF
TGTGCCAGCAGCTTCTCGGGAGGGGGGCGACAAGAGACCCAGTACTTC
>TRBV18|NA|few|TRBJ1-5
CASSPEEDQPQHF
TGTGCCAGCTCACCAGAGGAAGATCAGCCCCAGCATTTT
>TRBV29-1|TRBD2|many|TRBJ2-7
CSVKTSGSYEQYF
TGCAGCGTGAAGACTAGCGGGAGTTACGAGCAGTACTTC
>TRBV4-1|NA|many|TRBJ2-7
CASSLSPRMAHEQYF
TGCGCCAGCAGCCTTTCCCCCCGCATGGCCCACGAGCAGTACTTC
>TRBV6-1|NA|many|TRBJ1-6
CASAWDTYNSPLHF
TGTGCCAGCGCGTGGGACACTTATAATTCACCCCTCCACTTT
>TRBV2|NA|many|TRBJ2-2
CASRKQGNTGELFF
TGTGCCAGCAGGAAACAGGGGAACACCGGGGAGCTGTTTTTT
>TRBV5-1|TRBD2|NA|TRBJ2-7
CASSVDVAGGHEQYF
TGCGCCAGCAGCGTGGACGTAGCGGGAGGCCACGAGCAGTACTTC
>TRBV4-1|NA|many|TRBJ1-2
CASSQDSPAGQYGYTF
TGCGCCAGCAGCCAAGATAGTCCGGCGGGGCAATATGGCTACACCTTC
>TRBV24-1|NA|NA|TRBJ1-5
CATSDFARNQPQHF
TGTGCCACCAGTGACTTTGCCCGCAATCAGCCCCAGCATTTT
>TRBV7-9|NA|NA|TRBJ1-1
CASSYAPPEAFF
TGTGCCAGCAGCTATGCCCCCCCCGAAGCTTTCTTT
>TRBV11-2|NA|NA|TRBJ1-4
CASSPKGLAGGLYNEKLFF
TGTGCCAGCAGCCCCAAGGGACTAGCGGGAGGGCTGTACAATGAAAAACTGTTTTTT
>TRBV20-1|NA|many|TRBJ1-5
CSAKAQQSHQPQHF
TGCAGTGCTAAGGCCCAGCAGTCCCATCAGCCCCAGCATTTT
>TRBV7-2|NA|NA|TRBJ1-4
CASSTANHANEKLFF
TGTGCCAGCAGCACCGCCAACCACGCTAATGAAAAACTGTTTTTT
>TRBV9|NA|NA|TRBJ1-3
CASTTGRDSGNTIYF
TGTGCCAGCACTACGGGCAGGGACTCTGGAAACACCATATATTTT
>TRBV6-2/TRBV6-3|TRBD1|many|TRBJ2-5
CAVRTGANQETQYF
TGTGCCGTCCGGACAGGGGCCAACCAAGAGACCCAGTACTTC
>TRBV6-5|NA|many|TRBJ1-1
CASRMGNGNTEAFF
TGTGCCAGCAGGATGGGGAATGGGAACACTGAAGCTTTCTTT
>TRBV12-3/TRBV12-4|NA|many|TRBJ1-2
CASSFLNYGYTF
TGTGCCAGCAGTTTCCTTAACTATGGCTACACCTTC
>TRBV7-9|NA|few|TRBJ2-5
CASRMEETQYF
TGTGCCAGCAGAATGGAAGAGACCCAGTACTTC
>TRBV2|NA|NA|TRBJ1-1
CASQVDYTEAFF
TGTGCCAGCCAAGTGGATTACACTGAAGCTTTCTTT
>TRBV7-2|NA|NA|TRBJ1-2
CASSRRGGPQGYTF
TGTGCCAGCAGCCGCCGTGGAGGGCCGCAGGGCTACACCTTC